Listed below are T cell receptor beta chains from one sample, sequenced in a study of cytomegalovirus exposure and HLA in healthy donors. Method: immunoSEQ multiplex PCR; TCRdb's copy keeps in-frame clones and lacks some. The table has roughly 150,000 clones, around 72% seen once. Sequencing input: PBMCs. Receptors originate from a man between 18 and 35 years old in good health and CMV-seronegative. Both conserved end residues are trimmed from each CDR3. Size values are once, few and many counts, or a class for expanded clones, and some rows have none.

V gene: TRBV27; J gene: TRBJ1-2; clone size: once; CDR3 protein: ASSLNDRDIEGYT
V gene: TRBV9; J gene: TRBJ2-1; clone size: .; CDR3 protein: ASSGSLVLKNEQF
V gene: TRBV10-3; J gene: TRBJ2-1; clone size: once; CDR3 protein: AISESVNSGGSSYNEQF
V gene: TRBV2; J gene: TRBJ2-1; clone size: .; CDR3 protein: ASIEHSSYNEQF
V gene: TRBV18; J gene: TRBJ2-1; clone size: .; CDR3 protein: ASSTDRGDEQF
V gene: TRBV6-4; J gene: TRBJ2-1; clone size: .; CDR3 protein: ASSDPGRSLNEQF
V gene: TRBV7-8; J gene: TRBJ2-1; clone size: .; CDR3 protein: ASSPSRGGRGNEQF
V gene: TRBV19; J gene: TRBJ2-7; clone size: .; CDR3 protein: ASSISLVAWSSYEQY
V gene: TRBV9; J gene: TRBJ2-1; clone size: .; CDR3 protein: ASSPTQGVASPYNEQF
V gene: TRBV4-1; J gene: TRBJ2-7; clone size: few; CDR3 protein: ASSQAPTSGGFYEQY